This TCR beta chain was retrieved from a study of blood T cell repertoires in COVID-19. This table comes from immunoSEQ multiplex PCR, and its TCRdb copy is limited to in-frame clones, with some not included. The sample carries 87,000 or so clones, less than 95% recorded once. The CDR3 extends over 12 amino acids. Trimming left V 5 bases short and J 12 bases short, with 14 bases between. The chain carries TRBV12-3 or TRBV12-4 and TRBJ2-1; a possible D gene is TRBD2 (5 bases). The clonotype originates from a young man with COVID-19, enrolled during active disease. The sequenced sample was peripheral blood. CDR3 bases: TGTGCCAGCAGTCCCCTAACTAGTACGCAGTTCTTC. Translated: CASSPLTSTQFF.